Following are 10 T cell receptor beta chains from one sample sequenced in a study of cytomegalovirus exposure and HLA in healthy donors. Amplification used 60 Vbeta primers and 13 Jbeta primers. This table comes from immunoSEQ multiplex PCR, and its TCRdb copy is limited to in-frame clones, with some not included. This specimen shows 70,000 to 100,000 clones; the ten leading clones hold about 3.8%. The sequenced sample was PBMCs. The receptors were gathered from a man between 18 and 35 years old in good health and CMV-seropositive.

The rearrangement links TRBV13 to TRBJ2-3; tentatively, D is TRBD2 (7 bases). Germline lookup yields CDR1 PRHDT and CDR2 FYEKMQ (reference sequence). The germline V and J ends were trimmed by 2 bases and 0 bases, with 12 bases remaining between them. The CDR3 runs to 16 residues. The DNA of the CDR3 is TGTGCCAGCAGCTTAATCGGGGGGCGGAGCACAGATACGCAGTATTTT. Its protein is CASSLIGGRSTDTQYF.

The chain combines TRBV5-4 with TRBJ2-7, with a tentative D call TRBD2 (7 bases). CDR1 and CDR2 from the germline V gene are SGHNT and YYREEE (reference sequence). This CDR3 contains 13 residues. V lost 5 bases to trimming and J lost 6 bases, with 15 bases between them. The CDR3 DNA sequence: TGTGCCAGCAGGTTTCGGGGGGCGGGCGAGCAGTACTTC. Protein: CASRFRGAGEQYF. Looking up the rest from reference TRBV5-4 and TRBJ2-7 gives the full variable domain: ETGVTQSPTHLIKTRGQQVTLRCSSQSGHNTVSWYQQALGQGPQFIFQYYREEENGRGNFPPRFSGLQFPNYSSELNVNALELDDSALYLCASRFRGAGEQYFGPGTRLTVT.

The rearrangement joins TRBV5-1 to TRBJ1-5, with a possible D match to TRBD1 (6 bases). This CDR3 spans 14 amino acids. Per germline, CDR1 SGHRS and CDR2 YFSETQ. Between the trimmed V and J ends, which lost 0 bases and 2 bases, there was a span of 6 bases. The CDR3 region is CASSLEGGNQPQHF. CDR3 in DNA: TGCGCCAGCAGCTTGGAGGGGGGCAATCAGCCCCAGCATTTT.

This sequence joins TRBV5-1 and TRBJ1-4, with D unresolved. V lost 0 bases and J lost 4, with 13 bases in between. The germline V gene has CDR1 SGHRS and CDR2 YFSETQ. This CDR3 has 16 amino acids. This CDR3 is CASSLDTYGDNEKLFF. In DNA form, the CDR3 reads TGCGCCAGCAGCTTGGACACCTACGGAGATAATGAAAAACTGTTTTTT.

V gene TRBV7-3 combines with J gene TRBJ2-2; weak D call: TRBD2 (5 bases). Germline V gene lookup returns CDR1 SGHTA and CDR2 FQGTGA. Trimming pared 2 bases from V and 10 bases from J, leaving 14 bases between. The CDR3 consists of 14 residues. The CDR3 sequence: CASSLSEGIEELFF. CDR3 nucleotide sequence: TGTGCCAGCAGCTTATCAGAGGGTATCGAGGAGCTGTTTTTT.

J is TRBJ2-3 and V is TRBV4-1, with 10 bases matching TRBD2. The CDR3 runs 14 residues. Trimming cost V 3 bases and J 6 bases; bases outside gene matches: 3. Germline CDR1 and CDR2: MGHRA and YSYEKL. The CDR3, as DNA: TGCGCCAGCAGCCATAGCGGGAGGACGGATACGCAGTATTTT. It yields the protein CASSHSGRTDTQYF.

For the CDR3, the DNA is TGTGCCAGCAGCGCTCAGGGGAGCACTGGAAACACCATATATTTT. This gives the protein CASSAQGSTGNTIYF. The chain joins TRBV9 to TRBJ1-3, with a possible D match to TRBD1 (6 bases). The V gene's germline CDR1 is SGDLS and CDR2 YYNGEE. V lost 3 bases, J lost 2 bases, and 12 bases lay in between. This CDR3 has 15 amino acids.

The chain employs TRBV27 and TRBJ1-2, with a weak D call TRBD1 (5 bases). CDR1 is MNHEY and CDR2 is SMNVEV in the germline V gene (reference sequence). V lost 0 bases, J lost 8 bases, and 16 bases lay in between. This CDR3 contains 15 residues. The CDR3 DNA sequence: TGTGCCAGCAGTTTATCCGGGGGGAGGAGGCAGGGCTACACCTTC. It specifies CASSLSGGRRQGYTF.

The chain links TRBV6-1 to TRBJ1-5; D is perhaps TRBD1 (5 bases). Germline CDR1 and CDR2: MNHNS and SASEGT. This CDR3 has 15 amino acids. Trimming removed 11 bases at V and 2 bases at J, with 19 bases between. The CDR3 region is CAGQKSQGRNQPQHF. CDR3 sequence (DNA): TGTGCCGGGCAGAAGTCGCAGGGTCGCAATCAGCCCCAGCATTTT.

V is TRBV18 and J is TRBJ2-1; TRBD2 matches at 10 bases. V was pared by 2 bases and J by 7 bases, with 8 bases of the junction left unmatched. The CDR3 covers 16 residues. Germline V lookup: CDR1 KGHSH, CDR2 LQKENI. DNA for the CDR3: TGTGCCAGCTCACCAATAGGGACTAGCGCAGAGAATGAGCAGTTCTTC. Protein: CASSPIGTSAENEQFF. The entire variable domain, with the rest obtained from reference TRBV18 and TRBJ2-1, is as follows: NAGVMQNPRHLVRRRGQEARLRCSPMKGHSHVYWYRQLPEEGLKFMVYLQKENIIDESGMPKERFSAEFPKEGPSILRIQQVVRGDSAAYFCASSPIGTSAENEQFFGPGTRLTVL.